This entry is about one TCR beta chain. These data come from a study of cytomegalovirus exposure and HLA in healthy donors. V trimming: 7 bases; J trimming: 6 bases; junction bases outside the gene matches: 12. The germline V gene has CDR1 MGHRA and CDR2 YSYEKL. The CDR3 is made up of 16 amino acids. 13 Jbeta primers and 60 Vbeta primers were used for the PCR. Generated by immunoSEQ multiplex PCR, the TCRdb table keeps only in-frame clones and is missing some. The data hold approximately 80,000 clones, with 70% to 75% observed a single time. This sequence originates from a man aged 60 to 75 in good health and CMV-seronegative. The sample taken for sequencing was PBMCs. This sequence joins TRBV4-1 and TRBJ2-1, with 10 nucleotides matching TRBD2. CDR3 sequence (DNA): TGCGCCAGCACGGGGGGGAGAAGCGGGGGGGCCAATGAGCAGTTCTTC. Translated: CASTGGRSGGANEQFF.